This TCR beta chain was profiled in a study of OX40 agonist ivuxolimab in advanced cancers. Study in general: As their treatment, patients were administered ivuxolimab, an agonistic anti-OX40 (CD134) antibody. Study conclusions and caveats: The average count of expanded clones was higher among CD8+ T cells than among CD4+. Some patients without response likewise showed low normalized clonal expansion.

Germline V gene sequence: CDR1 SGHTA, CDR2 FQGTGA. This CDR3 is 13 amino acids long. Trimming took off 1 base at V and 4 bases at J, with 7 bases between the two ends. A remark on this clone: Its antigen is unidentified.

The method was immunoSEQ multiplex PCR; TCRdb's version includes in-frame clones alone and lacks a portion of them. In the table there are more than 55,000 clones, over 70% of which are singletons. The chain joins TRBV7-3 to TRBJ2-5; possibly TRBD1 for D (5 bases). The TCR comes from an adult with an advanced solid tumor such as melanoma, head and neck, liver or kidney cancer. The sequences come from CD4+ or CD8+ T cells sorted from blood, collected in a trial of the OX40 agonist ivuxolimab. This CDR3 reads CASSLSRGETQYF. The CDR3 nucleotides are TGTGCCAGCAGCTTAAGTAGGGGAGAGACCCAGTACTTC.